The rows below give T cell receptor beta chains drawn from one sample of a study of cytomegalovirus exposure and HLA in healthy donors. Some clones are missing from TCRdb's copy, which holds only in-frame ones; the method was immunoSEQ multiplex PCR. This sample has 150,000 to 200,000 clones; roughly 79% occur once, and the top ten carry roughly 4.5%. Sequenced sample: PBMCs. Receptors were obtained from a woman younger than 30 in good health and CMV-seropositive. Both conserved end residues are trimmed from each CDR3. The size of a clone is reported for some rows only, either as once, few or many, or as a class for expanded clones.

clone_size,v_call,j_call,cdr3_aa
.,TRBV5-4,TRBJ2-3,ASSGIAGGRFDTQY
few,TRBV7-9,TRBJ2-5,ASSRGTSETETQY
.,TRBV19,TRBJ1-2,ASSRQGTYGYT
.,TRBV7-2,TRBJ1-3,ASTLWGAGNTIY
.,TRBV6-1,TRBJ2-7,ASSEAGREQY
.,TRBV14,TRBJ1-1,ASSPSLNTEAF
.,TRBV29-1,TRBJ1-2,SVVPGGAWFANYGYT
.,TRBV5-1,TRBJ2-7,ASSLEADSSYEQY
.,TRBV13,TRBJ2-7,ASSFGASGGSGEQY
.,TRBV2,TRBJ2-3,ASRDTPTDTQY